The sequence of this TCR beta chain was determined in a study of beta chain features in type 1 diabetes. Overall study context: Sorted cells from all samples, numbering about 100,000,000, were examined. Study results and limitations: Type 1 diabetes patients had moderately but significantly shorter TCRB CDR3s in all four CD4+ subsets.

This CDR3 has 13 residues. The V and J ends lost 5 bases and 5 bases respectively, with 9 bases between them. CDR1 and CDR2 from the germline V gene are SGHAT and FQNNGV. Points on this clone: Its cognate antigen is unknown.

The investigators reverse transcribed all of the isolated RNA, so they sequenced expressed TCRB transcripts. Measured with immunoSEQ multiplex PCR; TCRdb has only the in-frame clones, and not every one. Here the sample spans 400,000 or so clones, roughly an eighth being singletons. The sample comprised naive CD4+ T cells from blood. The chain combines TRBV11-2 with TRBJ2-2; D unclear. This sequence originates from a woman between 18 and 29 years old with type 1 diabetes. The DNA of the CDR3 is TGTGCCAGCAGCCCCTTTCTAACCGGGGAGCTGTTTTTT. It yields the protein CASSPFLTGELFF. The whole variable domain, filled in from reference TRBV11-2 and TRBJ2-2, reads EAGVAQSPRYKIIEKRQSVAFWCNPISGHATLYWYQQILGQGPKLLIQFQNNGVVDDSQLPKDRFSAERLKGVDSTLKIQPAKLEDSAVYLCASSPFLTGELFFGEGSRLTVL.